The text below deals with one T cell receptor (beta chain). Its antigen is undetermined. Combining iRepertoire HTBI primers with Arm-PCR of CDR3 regions, the authors built TCR beta libraries. TCRdb analysed the multiplex PCR reads with MiXCR anew, one entry per CDR3 protein. The sample shows 400,000 or so distinct CDR3 sequences, about a quarter of them seen only once. These data are taken from a study of regulatory T cells in long-lasting Graves disease. The V end was cut by 5 bases, the J end by 0 bases, with 5 bases between. Germline V CDR1 and CDR2: SQVTM, ANQGSEA. CDR3 length: 13 residues. Time point noted: persistent/refractory GD, antithyroid drugs over 5 years with positive TRAb. Scientists built the TCR library using RNA that was extracted from PBMCs. Around 9 milliliters of peripheral blood were drawn into EDTA tubes. Findings and limits, study-wide: Persistent disease was characterized by preferential usage of TRBV28, TRBJ1-2 and TRBJ2-5.

The receptor was derived from a female donor with Graves disease. The material sequenced was peripheral blood mononuclear cells (PBMCs), taken when the disease was refractory, from a patient treated with antithyroid drugs. The chain recombines TRBV29-1 with TRBJ2-6; D remains ambiguous. The chain's CDR3 is CSVHSSGANVLTF. The DNA of the CDR3 is TGCAGCGTTCATTCCTCTGGGGCCAACGTCCTGACTTTC.